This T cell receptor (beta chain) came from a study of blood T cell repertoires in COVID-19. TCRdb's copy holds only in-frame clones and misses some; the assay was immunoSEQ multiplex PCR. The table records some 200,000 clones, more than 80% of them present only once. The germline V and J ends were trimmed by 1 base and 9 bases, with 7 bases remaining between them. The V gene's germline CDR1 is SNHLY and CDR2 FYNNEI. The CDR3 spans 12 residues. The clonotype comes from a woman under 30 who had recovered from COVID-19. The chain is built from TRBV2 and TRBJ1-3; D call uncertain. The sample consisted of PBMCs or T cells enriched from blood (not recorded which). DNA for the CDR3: TGTGCCAGCAGTGAAGAAGCGACCACCATATATTTT. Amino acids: CASSEEATTIYF.